This T cell receptor (beta chain) is from a study of metastatic and nonmetastatic thyroid tumors (dated by TCRdb to 2018 to 2021). Some background on the complete study: Repertoires were compared across peripheral blood and tumor or nodule tissue samples from malignant and benign thyroid patients. Overall study outcomes, separate from this receptor: In both blood and tumor samples, malignant tumors were reported to have significantly higher TCR beta diversity than benign nodules.

Compared with germline, V lacks 11 bases and J lacks 4 bases; bases without a gene match: 17. Counted from cysteine to phenylalanine, this CDR3 has 16 amino acids. Of the read, only the CDR3 DNA is kept; its 48 bases are in frame from base 1. Based on the germline V gene, the CDR1 and CDR2 sequences are SGHAT and FQNNGV. No treatment had been received by any patient before thyroid surgery. Using T-cell receptor beta sequencing, the researchers looked back retrospectively at clinical samples from patients, gathered between about 2011 and 2018. Libraries were prepared through PCR. The sequencer was an Illumina HiSeq 4000. High-throughput sequencing was used to profile the TCR beta-chain CDR3 region of each patient. The authors' analysis ran thus. A classifier to discriminate distant-metastatic papillary thyroid cancer patients was built from CDR3 differences across clinicopathological groups. The Shannon index was used to measure repertoire diversity, and the Morisita-Horn index was used to measure how similar tumor and blood repertoires were. The raw public data were reprocessed by TCRdb itself: fastp quality trimming at Q25, MiXCR clonotype calling, in-frame beta chains only. The authors' filters were not applied to this entry. In all, the sample holds more than 40,000 clones, and approximately 15% of those were seen once. Around 22% of the sample belongs to the ten largest clones.

This clone was counted many times. The clone's antigen remains unknown. No much larger clone exists at a distance of one base, and base qualities are not known. This clonotype was obtained from a female donor with papillary thyroid cancer or a benign thyroid nodule (not recorded which). Some clones in this sample may be carry-over from other donors' samples. The sample consisted of blood. Recombination joined TRBV11-2 with TRBJ2-5, with TRBD1 identical over 9 junction bases. The DNA sequence follows: TGTGCCTCCACCTTTAGGGGACAGGGTGGGGGAGAGACCCAGTACTTC. Translation gives CASTFRGQGGGETQYF.